This TCR beta chain was obtained from a study of PD-L1 blockade in urothelial cancer. The wider study: Patients went on atezolizumab in about 2014, receiving 1,200 mg intravenously every 3 weeks. Blood analysis occurred 3 weeks (second dose) and 6 weeks after treatment start. Blood gave a median approximately 130,000 T cells.

The CDR3 covers 12 residues. Trimming at V came to 6 bases and at J to 12 bases, leaving 10 bases not matched to a gene. Germline loops: CDR1 SGHTA, CDR2 FQGTGA. Sequencing was performed with immunoSEQ multiplex PCR; in TCRdb, only in-frame clones are kept and a portion is missing. This table has tens of thousands of clones, roughly 90% appearing once. Time point: peripheral blood 6 weeks after treatment start. Sample contribution per patient ranged from 1 to 8, covering pretreatment and on-treatment. The chain is built from TRBV7-3 and TRBJ2-7; 8 positions match TRBD2. The source of this sequence is a woman older than 75 with urothelial cancer. Source: PBMCs, taken around atezolizumab (anti-PD-L1) treatment. CDR3 nucleotide sequence: TGTGCCAGCAGGGGGAATAGCGGGATGGCGTACTTC. As protein: CASRGNSGMAYF.